This T cell receptor (beta chain) was identified during a study of cytomegalovirus exposure and HLA in healthy donors. Broader study findings: Sequence variants that were highly shared formed a cluster that was likely a sequencing artifact.

The CDR3 runs 16 residues. Germline V gene data show CDR1 as SGHDN and CDR2 as FVKESK. Remarks on this clone: Its specificity is not known. One end of the junction fails to match germline, which may point to a read error. Within the sample, other DNA sequences also encode this same CDR3.

The PCR had 60 Vbeta and 13 Jbeta primers. Clones were sequenced by immunoSEQ multiplex PCR, and TCRdb holds only the in-frame ones, with some missing. This table has 150,000 to 200,000 clones, roughly three quarters appearing once. The clonotype originates from a woman aged 45-60 years in good health and CMV-seronegative. The sample consisted of PBMCs. The rearrangement uses TRBV14 and TRBJ1-6; 8 nucleotides agree with TRBD1. As DNA, the CDR3 is TGTGCCAGCAGCCAAGGAGGTCAGGGGGCTTATTCCCCCCTCCACTTT. Translating gives CASSQGGQGAYSPLHF.